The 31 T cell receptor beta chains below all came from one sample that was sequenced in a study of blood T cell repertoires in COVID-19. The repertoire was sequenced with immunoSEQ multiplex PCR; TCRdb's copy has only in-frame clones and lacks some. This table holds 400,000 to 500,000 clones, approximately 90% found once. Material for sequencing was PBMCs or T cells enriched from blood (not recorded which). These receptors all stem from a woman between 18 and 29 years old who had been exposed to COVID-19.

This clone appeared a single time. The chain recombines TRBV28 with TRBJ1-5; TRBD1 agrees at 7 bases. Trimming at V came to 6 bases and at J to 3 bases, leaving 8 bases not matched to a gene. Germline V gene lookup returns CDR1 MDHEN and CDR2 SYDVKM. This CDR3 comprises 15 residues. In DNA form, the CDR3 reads TGTGCCAGCAGCCTCGGGAGGGGGCCCAATCAGCCCCAGCATTTT. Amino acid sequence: CASSLGRGPNQPQHF.

The CDR3 region is CASSLPGRPYNSPLHF. The CDR3 DNA follows: TGTGCCAGCAGTTTACCAGGGCGCCCCTATAATTCACCCCTCCACTTT. This chain uses TRBV27 with TRBJ1-6, with D perhaps TRBD1 (5 bases). The V and J ends lost 2 bases and 2 bases respectively, with 10 bases between them. Per germline, CDR1 MNHEY and CDR2 SMNVEV (reference sequence). This CDR3 has 16 amino acids.

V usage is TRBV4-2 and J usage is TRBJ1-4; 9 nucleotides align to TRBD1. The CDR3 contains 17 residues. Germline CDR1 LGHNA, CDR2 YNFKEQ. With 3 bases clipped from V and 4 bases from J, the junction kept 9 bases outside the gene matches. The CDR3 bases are TGTGCCAGCAGCCACCCTGGCCGGACAGGGGTTAATGAAAAACTGTTTTTT. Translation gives CASSHPGRTGVNEKLFF.

The CDR3 nucleotides read TGTGCCAGCAGCCAAGGGTGGGCTAGCGGGCCCACAGATACGCAGTATTTT. Translating gives CASSQGWASGPTDTQYF. The chain employs TRBV4-2 and TRBJ2-3, with 8 nucleotides matching TRBD2. The CDR3 has 17 residues. Germline V gene sequence: CDR1 LGHNA, CDR2 YNFKEQ. V shed 1 base and J 2 bases; nucleotides not matched to a gene: 8.

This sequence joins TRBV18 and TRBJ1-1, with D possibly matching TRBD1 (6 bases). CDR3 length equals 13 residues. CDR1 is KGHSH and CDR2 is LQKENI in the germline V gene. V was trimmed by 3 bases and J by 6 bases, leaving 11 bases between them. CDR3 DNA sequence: TGTGCCAGCTCACCCCAGGGGTCCGCTGAAGCTTTCTTT. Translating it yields CASSPQGSAEAFF.

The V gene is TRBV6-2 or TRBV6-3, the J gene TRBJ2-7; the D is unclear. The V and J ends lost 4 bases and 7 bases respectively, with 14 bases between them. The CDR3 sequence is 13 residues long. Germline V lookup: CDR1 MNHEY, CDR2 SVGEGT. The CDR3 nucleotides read TGTGCCAGCAGTTGGAGACCCACCGGAGAGCAGTACTTC. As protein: CASSWRPTGEQYF.

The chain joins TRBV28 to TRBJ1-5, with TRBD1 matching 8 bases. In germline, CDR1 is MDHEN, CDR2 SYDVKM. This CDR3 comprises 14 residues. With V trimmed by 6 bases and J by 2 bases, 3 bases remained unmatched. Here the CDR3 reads CASSSTGGNQPQHF. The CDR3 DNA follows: TGTGCCAGCAGCTCGACAGGGGGCAATCAGCCCCAGCATTTT.

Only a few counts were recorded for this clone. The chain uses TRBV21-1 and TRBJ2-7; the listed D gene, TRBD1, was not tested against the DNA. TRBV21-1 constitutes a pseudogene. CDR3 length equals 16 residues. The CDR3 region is CASSTPPGHFAYEQYF. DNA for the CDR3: TGTGCCAGCAGCACTCCTCCGGGACACTTCGCCTACGAGCAGTACTTC.

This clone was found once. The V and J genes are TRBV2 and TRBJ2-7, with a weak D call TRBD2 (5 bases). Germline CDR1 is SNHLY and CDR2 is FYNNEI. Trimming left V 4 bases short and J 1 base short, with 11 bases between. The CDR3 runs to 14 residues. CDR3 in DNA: TGTGCCAGCAGTGGTCTAGTAGCGTCCTACGAGCAGTACTTC. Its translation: CASSGLVASYEQYF. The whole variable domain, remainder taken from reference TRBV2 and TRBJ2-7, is EPEVTQTPSHQVTQMGQEVILRCVPISNHLYFYWYRQILGQKVEFLVSFYNNEISEKSEIFDDQFSVERPDGSNFTLKIRSTKLEDSAMYFCASSGLVASYEQYFGPGTRLTVT.

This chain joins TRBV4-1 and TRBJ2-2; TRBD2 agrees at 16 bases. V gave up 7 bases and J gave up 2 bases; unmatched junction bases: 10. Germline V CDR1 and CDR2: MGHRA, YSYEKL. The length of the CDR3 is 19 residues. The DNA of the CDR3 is TGCGCCAGCACCCGATTGGGACTAGCGGGAGGGCTTAACACCGGGGAGCTGTTTTTT. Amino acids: CASTRLGLAGGLNTGELFF.

The DNA for the CDR3 is TGTGCCACCGACGACAGGGGGCGAACTGAAGCTTTCTTT. This translates into CATDDRGRTEAFF. This rearrangement joins TRBV19 to TRBJ1-1; 10 positions match TRBD1. J gave up 5 bases and V 10 bases, and 7 bases lay outside the gene matches. The CDR3 has 13 amino acids. CDR1 is LNHDA, CDR2 SQIVND, per germline (reference sequence).

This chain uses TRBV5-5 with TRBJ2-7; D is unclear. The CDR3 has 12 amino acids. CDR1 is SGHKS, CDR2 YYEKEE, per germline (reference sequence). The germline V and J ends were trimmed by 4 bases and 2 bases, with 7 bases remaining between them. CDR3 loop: CASSRTTYEQYF. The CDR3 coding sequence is TGTGCCAGCAGCCGTACTACCTACGAGCAGTACTTC.

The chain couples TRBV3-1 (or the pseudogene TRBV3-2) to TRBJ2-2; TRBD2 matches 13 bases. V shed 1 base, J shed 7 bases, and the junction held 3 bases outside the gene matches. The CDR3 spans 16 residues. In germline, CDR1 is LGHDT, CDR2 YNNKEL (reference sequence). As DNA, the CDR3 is TGTGCCAGCAGCCAAGGGACTAGCGGGAGTGACGGGGAGCTGTTTTTT. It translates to CASSQGTSGSDGELFF.

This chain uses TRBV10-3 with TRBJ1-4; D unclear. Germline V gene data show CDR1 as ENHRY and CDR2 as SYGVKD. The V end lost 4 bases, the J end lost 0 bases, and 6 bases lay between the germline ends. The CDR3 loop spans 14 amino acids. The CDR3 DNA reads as TGTGCCATCAGTGGGGCAGCAACTAATGAAAAACTGTTTTTT. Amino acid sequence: CAISGAATNEKLFF.

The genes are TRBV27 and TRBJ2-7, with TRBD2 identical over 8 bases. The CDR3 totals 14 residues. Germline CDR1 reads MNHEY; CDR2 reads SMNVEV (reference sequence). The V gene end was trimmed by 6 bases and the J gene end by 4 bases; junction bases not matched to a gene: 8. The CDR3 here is CASRQRAGEYEQYF. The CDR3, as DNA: TGTGCCAGCAGGCAACGAGCGGGAGAGTACGAGCAGTACTTC.

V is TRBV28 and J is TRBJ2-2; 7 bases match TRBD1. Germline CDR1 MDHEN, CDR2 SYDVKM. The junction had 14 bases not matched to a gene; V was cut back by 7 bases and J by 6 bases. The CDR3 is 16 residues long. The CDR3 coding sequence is TGTGCCAGCAACGTACGACAGGGTAGCCGCGCCGGGGAGCTGTTTTTT. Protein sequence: CASNVRQGSRAGELFF.

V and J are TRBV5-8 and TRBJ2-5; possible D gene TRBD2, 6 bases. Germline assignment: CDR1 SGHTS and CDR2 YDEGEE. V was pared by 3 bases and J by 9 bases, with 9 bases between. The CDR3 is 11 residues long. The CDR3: CASSSGLAQYF. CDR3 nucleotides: TGTGCCAGCAGCTCGGGACTCGCCCAGTACTTC.

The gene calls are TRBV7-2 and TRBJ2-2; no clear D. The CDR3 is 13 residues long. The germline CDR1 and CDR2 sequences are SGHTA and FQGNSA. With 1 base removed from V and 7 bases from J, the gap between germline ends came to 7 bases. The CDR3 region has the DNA TGTGCCAGCAGCTTAGTACAGATCGGGGAGCTGTTTTTT. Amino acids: CASSLVQIGELFF.

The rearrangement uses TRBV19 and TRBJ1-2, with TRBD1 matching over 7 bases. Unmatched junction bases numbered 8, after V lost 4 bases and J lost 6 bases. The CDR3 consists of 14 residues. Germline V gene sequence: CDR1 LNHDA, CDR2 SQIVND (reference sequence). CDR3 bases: TGTGCCAGTAGTAACCGGGGACAGTCGGATGGCTACACCTTC. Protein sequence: CASSNRGQSDGYTF.

The CDR3 DNA follows: TGTGCCAGCAGGTCCCGGGACAGCTCCTACGAGCAGTACTTC. Translation: CASRSRDSSYEQYF. The chain links TRBV7-2 to TRBJ2-7, with 7 bases fitting TRBD1. V gave up 6 bases and J gave up 0 bases; unmatched junction bases: 5. Germline V CDR1 and CDR2: SGHTA, FQGNSA. This CDR3 contains 14 residues.

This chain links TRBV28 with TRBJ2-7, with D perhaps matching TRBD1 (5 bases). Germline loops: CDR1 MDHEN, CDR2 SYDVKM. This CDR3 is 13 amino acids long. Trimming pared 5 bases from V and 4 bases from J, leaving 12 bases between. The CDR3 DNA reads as TGTGCCAGCAGTCCATCAGACAGTTACGAGCAGTACTTC. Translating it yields CASSPSDSYEQYF.

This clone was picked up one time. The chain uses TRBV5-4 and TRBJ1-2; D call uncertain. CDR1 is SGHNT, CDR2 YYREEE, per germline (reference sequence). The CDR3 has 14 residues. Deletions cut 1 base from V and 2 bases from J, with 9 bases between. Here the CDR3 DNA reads TGTGCCAGCAGCTTGAAAAACAGCAACTATGGCTACACCTTC. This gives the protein CASSLKNSNYGYTF.

CDR3 region: CASSQTDRATGELFF. The DNA of the CDR3 is TGTGCCAGCAGCCAAACTGACAGAGCCACCGGGGAGCTGTTTTTT. V gene TRBV3-1 (or the pseudogene TRBV3-2) combines with J gene TRBJ2-2, with D perhaps TRBD1 (5 bases). The CDR3 length is 15 residues. CDR1 LGHDT and CDR2 YNNKEL come from the germline V gene (reference sequence). V was shortened by 2 bases and J by 4 bases, with 11 bases between the two germline ends.

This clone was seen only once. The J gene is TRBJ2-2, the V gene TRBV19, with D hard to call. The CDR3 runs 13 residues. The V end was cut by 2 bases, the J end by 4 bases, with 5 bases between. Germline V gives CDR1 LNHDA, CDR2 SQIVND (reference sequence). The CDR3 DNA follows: TGTGCCAGTAGTATACAATTCACCGGGGAGCTGTTTTTT. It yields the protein CASSIQFTGELFF.

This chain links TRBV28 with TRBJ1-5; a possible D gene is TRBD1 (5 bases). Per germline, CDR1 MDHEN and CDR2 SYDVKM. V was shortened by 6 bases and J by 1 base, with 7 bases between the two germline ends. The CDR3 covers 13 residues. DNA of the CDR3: TGTGCCAGCAGGACAGACAGCAATCAGCCCCAGCATTTT. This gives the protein CASRTDSNQPQHF.

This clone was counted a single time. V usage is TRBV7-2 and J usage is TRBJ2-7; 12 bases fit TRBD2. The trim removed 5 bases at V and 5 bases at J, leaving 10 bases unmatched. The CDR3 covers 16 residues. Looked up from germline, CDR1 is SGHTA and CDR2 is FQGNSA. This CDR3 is CASSRPASGRENEQYF. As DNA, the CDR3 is TGTGCCAGCAGCCGCCCGGCTAGCGGGAGGGAAAACGAGCAGTACTTC.

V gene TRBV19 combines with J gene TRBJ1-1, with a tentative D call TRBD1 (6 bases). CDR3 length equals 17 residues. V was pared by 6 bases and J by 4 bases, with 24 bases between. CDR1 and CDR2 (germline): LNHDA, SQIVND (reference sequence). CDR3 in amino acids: CASSILAQGRGSTEAFF. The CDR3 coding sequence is TGTGCCAGTAGCATATTAGCGCAGGGGCGCGGGAGCACTGAAGCTTTCTTT.

The CDR3 sequence is CASSDRGTANEKLFF. The DNA for the CDR3 is TGTGCCAGCAGCGACCGGGGGACAGCTAATGAAAAACTGTTTTTT. The chain links TRBV2 to TRBJ1-4; TRBD1 matches 7 bases. The germline CDR1 and CDR2 sequences are SNHLY and FYNNEI. V lost 6 bases and J lost 3; bases outside the gene matches: 7. There are 15 residues in the CDR3.

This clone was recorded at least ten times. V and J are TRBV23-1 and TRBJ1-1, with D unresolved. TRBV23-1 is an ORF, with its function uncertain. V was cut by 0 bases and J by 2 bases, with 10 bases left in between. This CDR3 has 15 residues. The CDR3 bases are TGCGCCAGCAGTCAATCGTGCAGGTTTAACACTGAAGCTTTCTTT. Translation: CASSQSCRFNTEAFF.

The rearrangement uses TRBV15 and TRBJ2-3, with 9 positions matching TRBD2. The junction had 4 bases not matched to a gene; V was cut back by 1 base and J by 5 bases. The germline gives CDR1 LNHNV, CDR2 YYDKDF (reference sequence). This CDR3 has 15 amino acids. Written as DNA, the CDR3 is TGTGCCACCAGCAGAGCGCGGGAGGGGGGAGATACGCAGTATTTT. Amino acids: CATSRAREGGDTQYF.

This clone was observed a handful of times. CDR3 protein: CASSGHDSSSGPQHF. Written as DNA, the CDR3 is TGTGCCAGCAGTGGACATGACAGCTCCAGTGGGCCCCAGCATTTT. This sequence joins TRBV28 and TRBJ1-5; D perhaps matches TRBD1 (5 bases). V lost 5 bases, J lost 9 bases, and 20 bases lay in between. Per the germline V gene, CDR1 is MDHEN and CDR2 is SYDVKM. This CDR3 region has 15 residues.